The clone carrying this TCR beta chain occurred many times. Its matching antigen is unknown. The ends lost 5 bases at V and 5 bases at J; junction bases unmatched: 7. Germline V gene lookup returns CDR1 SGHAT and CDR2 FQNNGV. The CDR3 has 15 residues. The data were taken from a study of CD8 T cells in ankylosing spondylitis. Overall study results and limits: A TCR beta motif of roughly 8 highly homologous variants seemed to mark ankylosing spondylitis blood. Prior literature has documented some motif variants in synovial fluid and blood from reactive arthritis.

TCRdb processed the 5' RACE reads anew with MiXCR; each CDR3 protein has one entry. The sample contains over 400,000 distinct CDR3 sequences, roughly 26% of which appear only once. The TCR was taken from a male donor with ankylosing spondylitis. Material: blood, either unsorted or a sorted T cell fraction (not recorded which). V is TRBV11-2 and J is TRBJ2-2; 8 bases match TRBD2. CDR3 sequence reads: CASSVASGYTGELFF. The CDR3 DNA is TGTGCCAGCAGCGTAGCTAGCGGGTATACCGGGGAGCTGTTTTTT.